Listed here is a single T cell receptor (beta chain). This entry belongs to a study of blood T cell repertoires in COVID-19. Across the study: In each case, the material was cDNA or gDNA derived from T cells, B-cell-depleted T cells, or PBMCs.

Produced via immunoSEQ multiplex PCR; TCRdb's table is partial and in-frame only. The sample lists 300,000 to 350,000 clones, 90% occurring once. All enrollees were roughly 18 to 89 years old and from 25 or so US areas. The germline V gene encodes CDR1 MDHEN and CDR2 SYDVKM. The CDR3 consists of 14 residues. V lost 5 bases and J lost 1; bases outside the gene matches: 1. This chain uses TRBV28 with TRBJ1-1; 10 nucleotides agree with TRBD1. Sequencing input: PBMCs or T cells enriched from blood (not recorded which). This clonotype originated in a woman younger than 35 with acute COVID-19. CDR3 coding DNA: TGTGCCAGCAGTCGGACAGGGGGGAACACTGAAGCTTTCTTT. Protein product: CASSRTGGNTEAFF.